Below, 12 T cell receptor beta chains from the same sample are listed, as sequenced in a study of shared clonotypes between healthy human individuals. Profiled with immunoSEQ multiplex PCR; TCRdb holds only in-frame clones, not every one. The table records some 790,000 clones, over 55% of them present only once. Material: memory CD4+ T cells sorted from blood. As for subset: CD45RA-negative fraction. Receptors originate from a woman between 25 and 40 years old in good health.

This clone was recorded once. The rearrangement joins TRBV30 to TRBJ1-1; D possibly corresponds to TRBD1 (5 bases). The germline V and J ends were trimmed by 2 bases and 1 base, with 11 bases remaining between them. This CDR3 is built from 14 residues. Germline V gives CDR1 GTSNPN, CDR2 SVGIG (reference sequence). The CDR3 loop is CAWSPRDWNTEAFF. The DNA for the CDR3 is TGTGCCTGGAGTCCCCGGGACTGGAACACTGAAGCTTTCTTT.

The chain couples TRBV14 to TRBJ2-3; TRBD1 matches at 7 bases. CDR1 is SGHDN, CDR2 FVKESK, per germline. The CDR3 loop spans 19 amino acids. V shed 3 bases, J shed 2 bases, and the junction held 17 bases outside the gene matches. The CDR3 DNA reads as TGTGCCAGCAGCCATAGGAGGAGGTACGGGACAGCCTTCACAGATACGCAGTATTTT. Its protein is CASSHRRRYGTAFTDTQYF.

The CDR3 reads CANRAPSGSYSTDTQYF. CDR3 nucleotide sequence: TGTGCCAACCGAGCACCTAGCGGGAGTTATAGCACAGATACGCAGTATTTT. The chain recombines TRBV7-9 with TRBJ2-3; 10 nucleotides match TRBD2. This CDR3 spans 17 amino acids. V was clipped by 10 bases and J by 0 bases; unmatched bases: 13. In germline, CDR1 is SEHNR, CDR2 FQNEAQ (reference sequence).

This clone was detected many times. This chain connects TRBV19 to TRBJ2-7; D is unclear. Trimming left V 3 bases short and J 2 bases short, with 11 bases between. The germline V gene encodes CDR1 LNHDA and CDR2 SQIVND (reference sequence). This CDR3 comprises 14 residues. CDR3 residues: CASSISGATYEQYF. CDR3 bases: TGTGCCAGTAGTATTTCTGGAGCCACCTACGAGCAGTACTTC. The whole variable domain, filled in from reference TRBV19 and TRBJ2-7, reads DGGITQSPKYLFRKEGQNVTLSCEQNLNHDAMYWYRQDPGQGLRLIYYSQIVNDFQKGDIAEGYSVSREKKESFPLTVTSAQKNPTAFYLCASSISGATYEQYFGPGTRLTVT.

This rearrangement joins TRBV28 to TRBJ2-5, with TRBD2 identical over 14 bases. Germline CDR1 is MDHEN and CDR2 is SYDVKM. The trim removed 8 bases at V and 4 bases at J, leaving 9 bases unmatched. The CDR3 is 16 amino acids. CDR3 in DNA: TGTGCCAGCGGGACTAGCGGGAGTGGGGGGTCAGAGACCCAGTACTTC. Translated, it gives CASGTSGSGGSETQYF.

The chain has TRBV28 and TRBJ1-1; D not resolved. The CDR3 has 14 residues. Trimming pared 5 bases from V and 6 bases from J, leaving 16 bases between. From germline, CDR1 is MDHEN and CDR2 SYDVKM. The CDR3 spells CASSTPGGNAEAFF. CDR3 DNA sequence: TGTGCCAGCAGTACCCCCGGAGGGAATGCTGAAGCTTTCTTT.

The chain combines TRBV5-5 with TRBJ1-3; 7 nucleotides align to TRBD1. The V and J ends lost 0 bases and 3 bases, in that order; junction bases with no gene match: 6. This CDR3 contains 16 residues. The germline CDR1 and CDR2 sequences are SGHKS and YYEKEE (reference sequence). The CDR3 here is CASSLEAGGGGNTIYF. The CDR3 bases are TGTGCCAGCAGCTTGGAGGCAGGGGGTGGTGGAAACACCATATATTTT. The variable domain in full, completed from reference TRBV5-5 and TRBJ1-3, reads DAGVTQSPTHLIKTRGQQVTLRCSPISGHKSVSWYQQVLGQGPQFIFQYYEKEERGRGNFPDRFSARQFPNYSSELNVNALLLGDSALYLCASSLEAGGGGNTIYFGEGSWLTVV.

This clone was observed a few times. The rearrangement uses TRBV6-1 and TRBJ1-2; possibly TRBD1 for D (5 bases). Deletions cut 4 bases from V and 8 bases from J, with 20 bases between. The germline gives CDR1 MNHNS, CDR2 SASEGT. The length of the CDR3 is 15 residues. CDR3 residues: CASSGPGTALFGYTF. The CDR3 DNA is TGTGCCAGCAGTGGACCCGGGACGGCTTTATTCGGCTACACCTTC.

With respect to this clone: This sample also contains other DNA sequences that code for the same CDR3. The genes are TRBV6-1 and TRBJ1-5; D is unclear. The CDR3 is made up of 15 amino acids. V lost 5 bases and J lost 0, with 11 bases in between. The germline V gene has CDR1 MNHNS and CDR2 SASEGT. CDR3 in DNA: TGTGCCAGCAGTCCGCAGACGGATAGCAATCAGCCCCAGCATTTT. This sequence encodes CASSPQTDSNQPQHF.

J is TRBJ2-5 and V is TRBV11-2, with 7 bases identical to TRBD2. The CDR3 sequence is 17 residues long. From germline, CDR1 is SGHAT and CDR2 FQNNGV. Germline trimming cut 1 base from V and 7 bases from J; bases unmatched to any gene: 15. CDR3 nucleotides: TGTGCCAGCAGCTTAGTCGGGTCTAGCGGCGCCCATAGGACCCAGTACTTC. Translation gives CASSLVGSSGAHRTQYF.

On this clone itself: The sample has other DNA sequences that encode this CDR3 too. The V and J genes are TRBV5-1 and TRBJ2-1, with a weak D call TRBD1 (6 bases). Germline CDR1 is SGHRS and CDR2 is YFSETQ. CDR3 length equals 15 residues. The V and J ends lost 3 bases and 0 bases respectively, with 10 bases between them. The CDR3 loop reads CASSSDSNSYNEQFF. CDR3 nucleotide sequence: TGCGCCAGCAGCTCGGACAGTAACTCCTACAATGAGCAGTTCTTC. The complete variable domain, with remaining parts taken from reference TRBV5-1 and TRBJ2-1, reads KAGVTQTPRYLIKTRGQQVTLSCSPISGHRSVSWYQQTPGQGLQFLFEYFSETQRNKGNFPGRFSGRQFSNSRSEMNVSTLELGDSALYLCASSSDSNSYNEQFFGPGTRLTVL.

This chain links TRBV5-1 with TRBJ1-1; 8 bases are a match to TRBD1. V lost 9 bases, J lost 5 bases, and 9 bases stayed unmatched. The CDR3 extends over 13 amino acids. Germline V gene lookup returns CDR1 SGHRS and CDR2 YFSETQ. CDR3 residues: CATSTGVMTEAFF. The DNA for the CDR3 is TGCGCCACCTCGACAGGGGTAATGACTGAAGCTTTCTTT.